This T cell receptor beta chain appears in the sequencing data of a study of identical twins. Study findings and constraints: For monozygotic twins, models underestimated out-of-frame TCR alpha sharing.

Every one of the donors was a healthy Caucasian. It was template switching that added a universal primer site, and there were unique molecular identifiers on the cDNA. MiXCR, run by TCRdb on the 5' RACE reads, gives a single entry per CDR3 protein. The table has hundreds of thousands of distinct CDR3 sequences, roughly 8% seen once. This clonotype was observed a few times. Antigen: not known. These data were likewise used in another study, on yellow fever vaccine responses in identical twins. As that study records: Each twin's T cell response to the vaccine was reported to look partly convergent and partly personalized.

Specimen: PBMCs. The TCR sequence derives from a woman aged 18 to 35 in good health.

The CDR3 DNA reads TGCGCCAGCAGCGAGACGGGACCTCCCTACGAGCAGTACTTC. Translation: CASSETGPPYEQYF. The V call is TRBV5-1, the J call TRBJ2-7; TRBD1 or TRBD2 may be the D gene (5 bases each). The CDR3 is 14 residues long. Germline V gene lookup returns CDR1 SGHRS and CDR2 YFSETQ. Between the trimmed V and J ends, which lost 4 bases and 2 bases, there was a span of 13 bases. The full variable domain, rest sourced from reference TRBV5-1 and TRBJ2-7, is KAGVTQTPRYLIKTRGQQVTLSCSPISGHRSVSWYQQTPGQGLQFLFEYFSETQRNKGNFPGRFSGRQFSNSRSEMNVSTLELGDSALYLCASSETGPPYEQYFGPGTRLTVT.